Listed below are T cell receptor beta chains from one sample, sequenced in a study of CD8+ T cells in alopecia areata. Sequencing used immunoSEQ multiplex PCR; TCRdb keeps in-frame clones, though not all of them. This table has around 70,000 clones, over 25% appearing once. This specimen consisted of CD8+ T cells sorted from blood, obtained at week 4, from a patient treated with tofacitinib. The receptors were gathered from a human donor with alopecia areata. The CDR3 runs from the conserved cysteine through the conserved F or W. A D gene is named only where the DNA matches it firmly. A row's size may be missing; if present it is once, few, many or a size class.

clone size	V gene	D gene	J gene	CDR3 protein	CDR3 DNA
.	TRBV6-1	TRBD1	TRBJ1-2	CASQGEGAYVYGYTF	TGTGCCAGCCAGGGCGAGGGGGCGTACGTCTATGGCTACACCTTC
few	TRBV25-1	.	TRBJ1-1	CATSGTTNTEAFF	TGTGCCACCTCCGGGACCACCAACACTGAAGCTTTCTTT
few	TRBV29-1	TRBD2	TRBJ2-5	CSVAGTSGIETQYF	TGCAGCGTGGCAGGGACTAGCGGGATAGAGACCCAGTACTTC
few	TRBV29-1	.	TRBJ2-5	CSVEDPQRGRGQETQYF	TGCAGCGTTGAAGATCCCCAACGGGGGCGGGGCCAAGAGACCCAGTACTTC
.	TRBV7-9	TRBD2	TRBJ2-3	CAGGRALYPDTQYF	TGTGCCGGCGGGAGGGCCCTCTATCCCGATACGCAGTATTTT
.	TRBV9	.	TRBJ2-3	CASSRRGTITDTQYF	TGTGCCAGCAGCCGGAGGGGGACGATCACAGATACGCAGTATTTT
.	TRBV9	.	TRBJ1-1	CASSPGTEAFF	TGTGCCAGCAGCCCGGGCACTGAAGCTTTCTTT
few	TRBV6-5	TRBD2	TRBJ2-3	CASSYDAGGSTDTQYF	TGTGCCAGCAGTTACGATGCGGGAGGTAGCACAGATACGCAGTATTTT
.	TRBV29-1	TRBD2	TRBJ2-3	CSVLGWLAGTDTQYF	TGCAGCGTGCTAGGCTGGCTAGCGGGTACAGATACGCAGTATTTT
few	TRBV7-2	TRBD1	TRBJ1-5	CASSLAGTAYQPQHF	TGTGCCAGCAGCTTAGCCGGGACAGCTTATCAGCCCCAGCATTTT
few	TRBV6-5	TRBD2	TRBJ2-5	CASSYGPSGVQETQYF	TGTGCCAGCAGTTACGGGCCTAGCGGGGTCCAAGAGACCCAGTACTTC
few	TRBV5-6	.	TRBJ1-1	CASSLSGTEAFF	TGTGCCAGCAGCTTGTCGGGGACTGAAGCTTTCTTT
few	TRBV9	.	TRBJ2-3	CASSVGGRPYTDTQYF	TGTGCCAGCAGCGTTGGAGGGAGGCCCTACACAGATACGCAGTATTTT
.	TRBV21-1	.	TRBJ1-1	CASGNTEAFF	TGTGCCAGCGGCAACACTGAAGCTTTCTTT
few	TRBV9	TRBD2	TRBJ2-3	CASSVEPSGRDTQYF	TGTGCCAGCAGCGTAGAACCTAGCGGGAGAGATACGCAGTATTTT
.	TRBV7-9	.	TRBJ2-2	CASRPGQPGELFF	TGTGCCAGCAGACCTGGACAGCCCGGGGAGCTGTTTTTT
.	TRBV9	TRBD2	TRBJ2-7	CASSSGTSGSSLYEQYF	TGTGCCAGCAGCTCCGGGACTAGCGGGAGCAGCCTCTACGAGCAGTACTTC
.	TRBV6-5	.	TRBJ2-3	CASSDLGSTDTQYF	TGTGCCAGCAGTGATCTAGGGAGCACAGATACGCAGTATTTT
few	TRBV30	TRBD1	TRBJ2-7	CAWNNRGQRHEQYF	TGTGCCTGGAATAATAGGGGGCAGAGACACGAGCAGTACTTC
few	TRBV4-1	.	TRBJ2-7	CASSQDGTGVGPYEQYF	TGCGCCAGCAGCCAAGATGGAACTGGGGTTGGACCTTACGAGCAGTACTTC
.	TRBV29-1	TRBD1	TRBJ2-2	CSVELIGRQGIISVVGELFF	TGCAGCGTTGAGCTAATAGGGCGACAGGGCATAATTTCAGTGGTCGGGGAGCTGTTTTTT
.	TRBV30	.	TRBJ2-3	CAWAVGARADTQYF	TGTGCCTGGGCCGTGGGGGCCCGGGCAGATACGCAGTATTTT
.	TRBV29-1	.	TRBJ2-7	CSVDGGQVKEQYF	TGCAGCGTTGACGGCGGGCAGGTTAAAGAGCAGTACTTC
.	TRBV18	.	TRBJ1-5	CASSPIEGNNQPQHF	TGTGCCAGCTCACCAATCGAGGGAAACAATCAGCCCCAGCATTTT